This entry is about one T cell receptor (beta chain). The sample is drawn from a study of cytomegalovirus exposure and HLA in healthy donors. The CDR3 has 17 amino acids. After removal of 0 bases from V and 2 bases from J, the junction contained 7 bases not matched to a gene. Germline CDR1 is MNHEY and CDR2 is SMNVEV (reference sequence). The PCR was carried out with 60 Vbeta primers and 13 Jbeta primers. Assay: immunoSEQ multiplex PCR; the TCRdb copy retains only in-frame clones and omits some. The data show 220,000 or so clones, with around 80% seen just once and about 1.8% held by the top ten. This TCR derives from a man in his forties or fifties in good health and CMV-seronegative. Sequenced input: PBMCs. The chain uses TRBV27 and TRBJ2-3; 8 bases map to TRBD2. The DNA of the CDR3 is TGTGCCAGCAGTTTATCGCTAAGCGGGAGAGCCACAGATACGCAGTATTTT. Its translation is CASSLSLSGRATDTQYF.